The present TCR beta chain was sequenced within a study of CD8 T cells in ankylosing spondylitis. Study-level points and caveats: As for the disease-linked clones, they showed a CD8+ phenotype and occurred at relatively low frequencies in peripheral blood. From matched ankylosing spondylitis synovial fluid, disease-linked clones were reportedly recovered at significantly enriched levels. A subset of motif variants has previously been described in the synovial fluid and blood of reactive arthritis.

In TCRdb, the 5' RACE reads were re-called with MiXCR into one record per CDR3 protein. The table has 250,000 or so distinct CDR3 sequences, more than 20% seen once. Only a few counts were recorded for this clonotype. What it binds is not known. V was trimmed by 5 bases and J by 7 bases, leaving 12 bases between them. CDR3 size: 13 residues. The germline V gene encodes CDR1 SGHVS and CDR2 FNYEAQ. This receptor was taken from a male donor with ankylosing spondylitis or in good health (not recorded which). The chain has TRBV7-6 and TRBJ1-5; D is uncertain. Sequenced sample: blood, either unsorted or a sorted T cell fraction (not recorded which). The CDR3 coding sequence is TGTGCCAGCAGCAATGGGTTCCGGCAGCCCCAGCATTTT. This translates into CASSNGFRQPQHF.